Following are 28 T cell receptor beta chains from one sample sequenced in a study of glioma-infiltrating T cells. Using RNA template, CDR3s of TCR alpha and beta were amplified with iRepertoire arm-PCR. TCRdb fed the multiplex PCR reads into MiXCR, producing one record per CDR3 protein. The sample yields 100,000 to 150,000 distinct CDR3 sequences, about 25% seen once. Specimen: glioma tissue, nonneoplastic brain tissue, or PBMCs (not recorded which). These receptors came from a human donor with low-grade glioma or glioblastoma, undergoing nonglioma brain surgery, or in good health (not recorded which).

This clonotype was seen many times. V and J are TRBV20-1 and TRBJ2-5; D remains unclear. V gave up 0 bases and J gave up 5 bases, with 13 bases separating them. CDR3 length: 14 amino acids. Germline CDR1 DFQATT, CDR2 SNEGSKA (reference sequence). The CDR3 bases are TGCAGTGCTAGAGATTACCTCACCTACGAGACCCAGTACTTC. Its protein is CSARDYLTYETQYF.

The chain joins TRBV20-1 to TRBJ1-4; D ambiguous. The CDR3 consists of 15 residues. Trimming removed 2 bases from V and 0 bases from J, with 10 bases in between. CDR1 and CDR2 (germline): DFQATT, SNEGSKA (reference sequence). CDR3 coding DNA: TGCAGTGCTAGATCTGTTGAGGCAACTAATGAAAAACTGTTTTTT. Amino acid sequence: CSARSVEATNEKLFF.

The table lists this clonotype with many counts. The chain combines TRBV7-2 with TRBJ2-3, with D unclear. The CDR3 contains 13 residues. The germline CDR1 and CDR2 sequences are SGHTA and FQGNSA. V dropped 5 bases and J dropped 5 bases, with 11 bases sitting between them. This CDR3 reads CASSPKYGDTQYF. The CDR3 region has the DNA TGTGCCAGCAGCCCAAAGTATGGAGATACGCAGTATTTT.

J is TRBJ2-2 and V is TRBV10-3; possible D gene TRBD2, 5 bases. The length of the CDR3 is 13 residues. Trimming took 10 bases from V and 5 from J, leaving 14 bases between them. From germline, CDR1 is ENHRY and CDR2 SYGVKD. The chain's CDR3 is CANRELQTGELFF. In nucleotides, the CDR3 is TGTGCCAACCGGGAACTTCAAACCGGGGAGCTGTTTTTT.

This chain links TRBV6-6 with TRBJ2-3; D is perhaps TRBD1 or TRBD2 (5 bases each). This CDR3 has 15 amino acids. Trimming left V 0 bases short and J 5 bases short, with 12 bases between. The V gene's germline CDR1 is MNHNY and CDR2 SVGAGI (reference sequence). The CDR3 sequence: CASSYSWDAKDTQYF. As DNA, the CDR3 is TGTGCCAGCAGTTACTCTTGGGACGCCAAAGATACGCAGTATTTT.

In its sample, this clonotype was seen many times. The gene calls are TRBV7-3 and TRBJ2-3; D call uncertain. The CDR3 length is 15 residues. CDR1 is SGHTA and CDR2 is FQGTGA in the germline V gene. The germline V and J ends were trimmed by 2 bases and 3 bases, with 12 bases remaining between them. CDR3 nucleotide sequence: TGTGCCAGCAGCTTACTCGGATCGCGGACAGATACGCAGTATTTT. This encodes CASSLLGSRTDTQYF. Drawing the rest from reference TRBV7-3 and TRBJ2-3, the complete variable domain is GAGVSQTPSNKVTEKGKYVELRCDPISGHTALYWYRQSLGQGPEFLIYFQGTGAADDSGLPNDRFFAVRPEGSVSTLKIQRTERGDSAVYLCASSLLGSRTDTQYFGPGTRLTVL.

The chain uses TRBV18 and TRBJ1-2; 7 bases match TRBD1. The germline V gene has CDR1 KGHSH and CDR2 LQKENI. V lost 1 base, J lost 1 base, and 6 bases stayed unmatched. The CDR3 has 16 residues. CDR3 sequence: CASSPLRDSYNYGYTF. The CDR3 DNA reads TGTGCCAGCTCACCACTCCGGGACAGTTATAACTATGGCTACACCTTC.

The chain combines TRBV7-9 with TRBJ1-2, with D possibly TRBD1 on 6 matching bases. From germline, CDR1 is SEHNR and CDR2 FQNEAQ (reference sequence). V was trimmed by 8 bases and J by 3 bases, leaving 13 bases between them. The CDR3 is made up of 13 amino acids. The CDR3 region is CASLQGGDYGYTF. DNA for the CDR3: TGTGCCAGCCTACAGGGAGGGGACTATGGCTACACCTTC.

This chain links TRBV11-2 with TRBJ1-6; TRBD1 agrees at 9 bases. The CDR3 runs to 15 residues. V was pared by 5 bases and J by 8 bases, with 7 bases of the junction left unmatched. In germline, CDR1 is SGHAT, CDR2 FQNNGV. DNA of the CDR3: TGTGCCAGCAGCGGATCCGGGACAGGGTATTCACCCCTCCACTTT. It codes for CASSGSGTGYSPLHF.

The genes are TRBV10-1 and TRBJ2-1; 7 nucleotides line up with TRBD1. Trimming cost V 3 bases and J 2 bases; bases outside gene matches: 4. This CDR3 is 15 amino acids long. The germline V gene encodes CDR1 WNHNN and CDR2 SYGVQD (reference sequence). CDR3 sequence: CASSEGQGAYNEQFF. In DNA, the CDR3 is TGCGCCAGCAGTGAAGGGCAGGGGGCCTACAATGAGCAGTTCTTC.

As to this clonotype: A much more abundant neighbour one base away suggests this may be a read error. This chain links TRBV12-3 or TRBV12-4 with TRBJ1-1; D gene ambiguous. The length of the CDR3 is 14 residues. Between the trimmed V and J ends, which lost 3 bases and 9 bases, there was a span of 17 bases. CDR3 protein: CASSFEVVPTKAFF. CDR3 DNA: TGTGCCAGCAGTTTTGAGGTGGTTCCTACTAAAGCTTTCTTT.

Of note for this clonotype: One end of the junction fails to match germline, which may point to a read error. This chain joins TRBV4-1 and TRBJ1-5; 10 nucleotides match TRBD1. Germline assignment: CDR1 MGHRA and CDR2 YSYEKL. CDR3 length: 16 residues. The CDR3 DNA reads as TGCGCCTGCAGCCACGAACGGACAGGGGGAAATCAGCCCCAGCATTTT. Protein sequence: CACSHERTGGNQPQHF.

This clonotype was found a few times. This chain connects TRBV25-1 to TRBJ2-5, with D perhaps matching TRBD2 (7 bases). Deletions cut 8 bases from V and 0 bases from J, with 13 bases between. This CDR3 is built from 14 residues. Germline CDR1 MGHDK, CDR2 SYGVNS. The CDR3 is CASVRGGDQETQYF. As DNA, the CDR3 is TGTGCCAGCGTGAGAGGGGGGGACCAAGAGACCCAGTACTTC.

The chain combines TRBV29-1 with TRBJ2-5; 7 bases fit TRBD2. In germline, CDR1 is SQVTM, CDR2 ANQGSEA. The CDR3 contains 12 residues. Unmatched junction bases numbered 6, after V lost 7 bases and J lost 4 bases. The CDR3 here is CSGTSAGETQYF. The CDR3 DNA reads TGCAGCGGAACTAGCGCAGGAGAGACCCAGTACTTC.

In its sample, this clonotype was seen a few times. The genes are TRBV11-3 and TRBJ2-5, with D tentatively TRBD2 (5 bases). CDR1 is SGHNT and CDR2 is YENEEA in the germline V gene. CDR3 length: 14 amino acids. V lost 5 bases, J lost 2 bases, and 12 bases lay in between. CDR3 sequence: CASSGSGNQETQYF. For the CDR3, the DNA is TGTGCCAGCAGCGGATCCGGGAATCAAGAGACCCAGTACTTC.

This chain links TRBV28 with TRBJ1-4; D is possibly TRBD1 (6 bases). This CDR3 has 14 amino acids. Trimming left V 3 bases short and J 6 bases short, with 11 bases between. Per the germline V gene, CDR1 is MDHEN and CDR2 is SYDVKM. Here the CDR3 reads CASSFQGKDEKLFF. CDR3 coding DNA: TGTGCCAGCAGTTTTCAGGGGAAGGATGAAAAACTGTTTTTT.

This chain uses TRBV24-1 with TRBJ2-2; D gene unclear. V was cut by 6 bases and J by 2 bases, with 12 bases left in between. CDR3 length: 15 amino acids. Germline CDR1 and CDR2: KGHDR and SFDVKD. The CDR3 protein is CATSWSPTNTGELFF. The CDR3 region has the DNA TGTGCCACCAGTTGGTCTCCCACTAACACCGGGGAGCTGTTTTTT.

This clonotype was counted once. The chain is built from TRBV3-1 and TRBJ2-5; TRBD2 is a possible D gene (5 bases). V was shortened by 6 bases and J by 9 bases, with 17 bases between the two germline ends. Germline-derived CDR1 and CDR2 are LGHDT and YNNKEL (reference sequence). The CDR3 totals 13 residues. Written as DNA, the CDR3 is TGTGCCAGCAGTCCACCTGGCCCGGAGGCCCAGTACTTC. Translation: CASSPPGPEAQYF.

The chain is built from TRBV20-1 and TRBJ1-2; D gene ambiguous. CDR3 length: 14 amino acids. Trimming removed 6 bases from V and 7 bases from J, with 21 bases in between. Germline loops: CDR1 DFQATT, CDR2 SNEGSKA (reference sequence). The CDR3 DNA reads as TGCAGTGCCGGCCGCAGGACCTCAAGGAGTGGCTACACCTTC. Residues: CSAGRRTSRSGYTF.

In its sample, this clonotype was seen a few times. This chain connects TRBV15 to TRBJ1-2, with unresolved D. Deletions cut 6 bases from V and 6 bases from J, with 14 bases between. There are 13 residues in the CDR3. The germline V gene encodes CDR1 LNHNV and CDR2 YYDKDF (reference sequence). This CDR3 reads CATSPSWGNGYTF. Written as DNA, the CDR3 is TGTGCCACCAGTCCCAGCTGGGGAAATGGCTACACCTTC.

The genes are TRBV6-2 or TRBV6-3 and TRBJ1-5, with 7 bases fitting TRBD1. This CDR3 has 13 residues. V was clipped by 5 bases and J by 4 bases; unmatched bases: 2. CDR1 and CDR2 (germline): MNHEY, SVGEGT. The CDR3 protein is CASSETGNQPQHF. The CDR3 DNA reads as TGTGCCAGCAGTGAGACAGGGAATCAGCCCCAGCATTTT.

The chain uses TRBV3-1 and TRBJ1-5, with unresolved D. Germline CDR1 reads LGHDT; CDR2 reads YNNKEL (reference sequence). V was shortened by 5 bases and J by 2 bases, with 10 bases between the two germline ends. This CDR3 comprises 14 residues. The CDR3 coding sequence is TGTGCCAGCAGCTCATCCTCGGGCAATCAGCCCCAGCATTTT. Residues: CASSSSSGNQPQHF.

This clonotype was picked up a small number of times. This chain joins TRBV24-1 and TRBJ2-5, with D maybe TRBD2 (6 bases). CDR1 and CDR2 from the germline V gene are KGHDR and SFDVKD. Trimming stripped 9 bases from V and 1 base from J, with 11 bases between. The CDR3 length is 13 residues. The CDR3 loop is CATAGRFQETQYF. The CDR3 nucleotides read TGTGCCACCGCGGGACGGTTCCAAGAGACCCAGTACTTC.

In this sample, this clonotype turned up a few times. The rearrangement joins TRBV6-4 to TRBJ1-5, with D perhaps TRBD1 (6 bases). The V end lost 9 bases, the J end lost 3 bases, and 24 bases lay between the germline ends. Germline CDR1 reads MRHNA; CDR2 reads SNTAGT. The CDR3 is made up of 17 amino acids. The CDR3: CASRDTQPASLNQPQHF. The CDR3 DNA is TGTGCCAGTAGGGACACCCAGCCGGCCAGCCTCAATCAGCCCCAGCATTTT.

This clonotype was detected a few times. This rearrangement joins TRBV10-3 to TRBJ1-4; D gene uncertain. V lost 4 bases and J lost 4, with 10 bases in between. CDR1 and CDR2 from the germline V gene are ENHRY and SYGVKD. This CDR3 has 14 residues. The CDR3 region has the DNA TGTGCCATCAGTGGAGTAATCCTTAATGAAAAACTGTTTTTT. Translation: CAISGVILNEKLFF.

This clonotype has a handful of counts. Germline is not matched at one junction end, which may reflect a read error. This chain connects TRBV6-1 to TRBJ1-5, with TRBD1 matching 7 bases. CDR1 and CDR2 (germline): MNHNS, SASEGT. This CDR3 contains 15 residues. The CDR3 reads CASSGTDYSNQPQHF. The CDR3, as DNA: TGCGCCAGCAGTGGGACAGATTATAGCAATCAGCCCCAGCATTTT.

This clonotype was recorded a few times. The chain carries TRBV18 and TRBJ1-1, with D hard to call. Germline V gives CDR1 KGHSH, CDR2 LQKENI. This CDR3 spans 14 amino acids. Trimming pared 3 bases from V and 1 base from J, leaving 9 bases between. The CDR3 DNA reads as TGTGCCAGCTCACCTCAGGCTTCGAACACTGAAGCTTTCTTT. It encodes CASSPQASNTEAFF.

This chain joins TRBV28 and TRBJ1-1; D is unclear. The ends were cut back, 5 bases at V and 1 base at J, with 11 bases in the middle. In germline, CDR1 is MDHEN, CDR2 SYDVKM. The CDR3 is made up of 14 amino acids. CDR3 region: CASSPPRQNTEAFF. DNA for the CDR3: TGTGCCAGCAGTCCCCCGAGGCAGAACACTGAAGCTTTCTTT.